This TCR beta chain was documented in a study of CD8 T cells in ankylosing spondylitis. At least ten counts were recorded for this clonotype. TCRdb itself ran the 5' RACE reads through MiXCR, one entry per CDR3 protein. The sample yields 120,000 to 150,000 distinct CDR3 sequences, 6.5% to 8.5% seen once. Trimming pared 3 bases from V and 3 bases from J, leaving 13 bases between. This CDR3 contains 15 residues. From germline, CDR1 is KGHSH and CDR2 LQKENI. The rearrangement joins TRBV18 to TRBJ2-3; D uncertain. Specimen: synovial fluid, either unsorted or a sorted T cell fraction (not recorded which). The receptor comes from a male donor with ankylosing spondylitis. DNA for the CDR3: TGTGCCAGCTCACCGTATCGACACCCGACAGATACGCAGTATTTT. It codes for CASSPYRHPTDTQYF.